This TCR beta chain is drawn from a study of cytomegalovirus exposure and HLA in healthy donors. Repertoires were generated with immunoSEQ multiplex PCR, while TCRdb's copy carries only in-frame clones and drops some. This sample carries some 110,000 clones, 85% to 95% of them seen once, and the ten largest clones take 1% to 1.5%. The CDR3 has 12 amino acids. The ends were cut back, 6 bases at V and 3 bases at J, with 8 bases in the middle. From germline, CDR1 is MDHEN and CDR2 SYDVKM. Sequences were obtained from PBMCs. The sequence was collected from a woman aged 18-29 years in good health and CMV-seronegative. The rearrangement uses TRBV28 and TRBJ1-1, with a possible D match to TRBD1 (5 bases). Here the CDR3 DNA reads TGTGCCAGCAGGATCAGGGACACTGAAGCTTTCTTT. Protein sequence: CASRIRDTEAFF.